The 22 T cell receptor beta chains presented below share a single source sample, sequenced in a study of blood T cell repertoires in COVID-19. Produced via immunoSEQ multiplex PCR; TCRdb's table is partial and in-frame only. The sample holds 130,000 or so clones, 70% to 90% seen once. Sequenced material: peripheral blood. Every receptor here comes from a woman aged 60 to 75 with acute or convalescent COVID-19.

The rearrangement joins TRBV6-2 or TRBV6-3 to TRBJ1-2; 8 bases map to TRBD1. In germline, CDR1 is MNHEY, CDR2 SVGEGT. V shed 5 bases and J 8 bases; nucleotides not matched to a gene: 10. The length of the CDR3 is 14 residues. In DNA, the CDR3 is TGTGCCAGCAGTCTTATAGACAGGGGCCGGGGCTACACCTTC. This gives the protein CASSLIDRGRGYTF.

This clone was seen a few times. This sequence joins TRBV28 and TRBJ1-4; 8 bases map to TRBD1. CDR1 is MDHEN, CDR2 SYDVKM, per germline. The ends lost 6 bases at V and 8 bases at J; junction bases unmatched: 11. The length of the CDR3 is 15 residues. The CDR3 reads CASRHSGTGHEKLFF. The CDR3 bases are TGTGCCAGCAGGCACTCCGGGACAGGACACGAAAAACTGTTTTTT.

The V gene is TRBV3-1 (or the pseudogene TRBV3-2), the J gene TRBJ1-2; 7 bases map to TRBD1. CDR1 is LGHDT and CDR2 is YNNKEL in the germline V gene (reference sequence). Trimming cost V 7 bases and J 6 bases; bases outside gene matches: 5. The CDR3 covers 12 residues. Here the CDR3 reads CASNDRVDGYTF. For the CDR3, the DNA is TGTGCCAGCAACGACAGGGTGGATGGCTACACCTTC.

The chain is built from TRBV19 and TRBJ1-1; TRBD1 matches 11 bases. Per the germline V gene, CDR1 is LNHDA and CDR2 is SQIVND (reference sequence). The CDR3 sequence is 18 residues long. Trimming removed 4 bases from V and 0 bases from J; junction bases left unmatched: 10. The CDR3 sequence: CASSKGQGVHDMNTEAFF. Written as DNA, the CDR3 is TGTGCCAGTAGTAAGGGACAGGGGGTTCACGACATGAACACTGAAGCTTTCTTT.

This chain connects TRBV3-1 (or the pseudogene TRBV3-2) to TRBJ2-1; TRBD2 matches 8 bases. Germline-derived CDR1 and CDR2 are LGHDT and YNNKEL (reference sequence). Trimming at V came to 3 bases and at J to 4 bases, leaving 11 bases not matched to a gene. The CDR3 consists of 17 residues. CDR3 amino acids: CASSQGHGRGEYNEQFF. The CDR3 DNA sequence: TGTGCCAGCAGCCAGGGGCACGGGCGGGGGGAATACAATGAGCAGTTCTTC.

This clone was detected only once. The CDR3, as DNA: TGTGCCAGCAGCTTGGGGTTCAGGGTCAACACTGAAGCTTTCTTT. Translating it yields CASSLGFRVNTEAFF. The rearrangement joins TRBV5-8 to TRBJ1-1, with D possibly being TRBD1 (5 bases). There are 15 residues in the CDR3. CDR1 is SGHTS, CDR2 YDEGEE, per germline. Trimming took off 0 bases at V and 2 bases at J, with 11 bases between the two ends.

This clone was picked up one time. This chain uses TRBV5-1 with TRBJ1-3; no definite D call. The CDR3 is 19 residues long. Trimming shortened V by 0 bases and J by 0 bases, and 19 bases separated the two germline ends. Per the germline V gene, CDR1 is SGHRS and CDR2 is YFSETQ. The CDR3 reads CASSLGIVAGSFSGNTIYF. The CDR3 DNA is TGCGCCAGCAGCTTGGGGATAGTGGCAGGAAGTTTCTCTGGAAACACCATATATTTT.

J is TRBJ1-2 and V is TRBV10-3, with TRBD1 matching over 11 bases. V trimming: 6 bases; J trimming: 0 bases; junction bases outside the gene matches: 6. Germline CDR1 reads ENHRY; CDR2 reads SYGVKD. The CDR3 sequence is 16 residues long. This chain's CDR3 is CAISYGTGGTNYGYTF. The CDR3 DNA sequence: TGTGCCATCAGCTACGGGACAGGGGGAACTAACTATGGCTACACCTTC.

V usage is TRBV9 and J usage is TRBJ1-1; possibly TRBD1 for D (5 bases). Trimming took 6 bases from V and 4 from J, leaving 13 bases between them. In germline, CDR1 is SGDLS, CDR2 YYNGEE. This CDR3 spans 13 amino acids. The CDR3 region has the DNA TGTGCCAGCACCTCCCTCGGGGGCACTGAAGCTTTCTTT. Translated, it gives CASTSLGGTEAFF.

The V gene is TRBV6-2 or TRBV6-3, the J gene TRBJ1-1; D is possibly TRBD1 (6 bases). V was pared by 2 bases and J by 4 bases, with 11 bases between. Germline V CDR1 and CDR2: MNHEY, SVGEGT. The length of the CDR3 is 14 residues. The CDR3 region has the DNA TGTGCCAGCAGTTACAACAGGGCGGTCACTGAAGCTTTCTTT. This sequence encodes CASSYNRAVTEAFF.

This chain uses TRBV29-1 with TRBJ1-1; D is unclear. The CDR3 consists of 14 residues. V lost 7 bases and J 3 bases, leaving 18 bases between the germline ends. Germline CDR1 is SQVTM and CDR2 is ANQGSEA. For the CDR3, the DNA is TGCAGCGCCCTTGTCCCCGGGTTGGACACTGAAGCTTTCTTT. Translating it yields CSALVPGLDTEAFF. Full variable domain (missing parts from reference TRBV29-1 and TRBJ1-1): SAVISQKPSRDICQRGTSLTIQCQVDSQVTMMFWYRQQPGQSLTLIATANQGSEATYESGFVIDKFPISRPNLTFSTLTVSNMSPEDSSIYLCSALVPGLDTEAFFGQGTRLTVV.

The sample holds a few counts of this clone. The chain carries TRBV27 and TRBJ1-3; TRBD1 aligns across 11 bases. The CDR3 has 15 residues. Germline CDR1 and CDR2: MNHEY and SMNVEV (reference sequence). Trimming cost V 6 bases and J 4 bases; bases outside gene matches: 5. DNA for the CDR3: TGTGCCAGCAGCTCAGGACAGGGGGCAGGAAACACCATATATTTT. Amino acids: CASSSGQGAGNTIYF.

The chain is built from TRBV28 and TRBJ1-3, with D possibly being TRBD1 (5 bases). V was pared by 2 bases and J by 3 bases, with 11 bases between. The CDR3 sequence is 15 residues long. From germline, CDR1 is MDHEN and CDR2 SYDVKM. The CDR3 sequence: CASSLRATVGNTIYF. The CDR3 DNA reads TGTGCCAGCAGTTTACGAGCGACAGTTGGAAACACCATATATTTT.

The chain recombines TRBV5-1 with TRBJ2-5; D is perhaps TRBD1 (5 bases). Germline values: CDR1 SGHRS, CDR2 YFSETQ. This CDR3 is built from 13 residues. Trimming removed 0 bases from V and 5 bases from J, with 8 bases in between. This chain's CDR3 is CASSLGRDETQYF. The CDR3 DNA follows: TGCGCCAGCAGCTTGGGCAGGGATGAGACCCAGTACTTC.

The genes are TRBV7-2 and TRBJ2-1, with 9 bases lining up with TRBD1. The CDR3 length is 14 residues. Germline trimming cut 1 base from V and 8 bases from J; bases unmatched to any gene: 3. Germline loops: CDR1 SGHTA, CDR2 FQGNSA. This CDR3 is CASSLVQGADEQFF. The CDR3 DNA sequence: TGTGCCAGCAGCTTAGTACAGGGGGCCGATGAGCAGTTCTTC.

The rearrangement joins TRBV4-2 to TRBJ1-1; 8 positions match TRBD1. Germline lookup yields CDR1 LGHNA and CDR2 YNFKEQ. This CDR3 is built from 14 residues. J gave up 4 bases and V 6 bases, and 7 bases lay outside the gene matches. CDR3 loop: CASRSGQGATEAFF. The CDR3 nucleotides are TGTGCCAGCAGATCCGGACAGGGCGCCACTGAAGCTTTCTTT.

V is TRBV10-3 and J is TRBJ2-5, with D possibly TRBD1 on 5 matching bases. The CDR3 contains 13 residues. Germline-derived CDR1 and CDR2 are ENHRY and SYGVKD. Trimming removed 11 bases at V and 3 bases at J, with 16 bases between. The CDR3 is CASRVGREETQYF. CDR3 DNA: TGTGCCTCCAGGGTGGGCAGGGAAGAGACCCAGTACTTC.

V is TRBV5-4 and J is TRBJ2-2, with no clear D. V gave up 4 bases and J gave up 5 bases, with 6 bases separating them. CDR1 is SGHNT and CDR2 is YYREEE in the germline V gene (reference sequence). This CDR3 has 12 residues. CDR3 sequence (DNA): TGTGCCAGCAGCCCCCAGACCGGGGAGCTGTTTTTT. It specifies CASSPQTGELFF.

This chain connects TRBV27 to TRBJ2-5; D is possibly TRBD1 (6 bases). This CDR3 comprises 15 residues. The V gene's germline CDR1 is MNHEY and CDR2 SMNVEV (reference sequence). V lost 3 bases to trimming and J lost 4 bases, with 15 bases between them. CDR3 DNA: TGTGCCAGCAGTTTTAAACAGGGCGTTGGAGAGACCCAGTACTTC. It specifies CASSFKQGVGETQYF.

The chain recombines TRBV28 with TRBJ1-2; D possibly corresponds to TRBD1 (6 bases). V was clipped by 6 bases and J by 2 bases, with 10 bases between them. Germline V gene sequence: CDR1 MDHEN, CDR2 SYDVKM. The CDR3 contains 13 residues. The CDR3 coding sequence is TGTGCCAGCAGAAAGGACAGAAACTATGGCTACACCTTC. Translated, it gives CASRKDRNYGYTF.

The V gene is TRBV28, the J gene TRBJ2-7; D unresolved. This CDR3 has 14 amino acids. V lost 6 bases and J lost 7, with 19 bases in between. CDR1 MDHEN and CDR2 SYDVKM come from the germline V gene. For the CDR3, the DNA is TGTGCCAGCAGCCAAGCCTTCCCTCCTAATGAGCAGTACTTC. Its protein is CASSQAFPPNEQYF. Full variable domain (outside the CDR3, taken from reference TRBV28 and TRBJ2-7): DVKVTQSSRYLVKRTGEKVFLECVQDMDHENMFWYRQDPGLGLRLIYFSYDVKMKEKGDIPEGYSVSREKKERFSLILESASTNQTSMYLCASSQAFPPNEQYFGPGTRLTVT.

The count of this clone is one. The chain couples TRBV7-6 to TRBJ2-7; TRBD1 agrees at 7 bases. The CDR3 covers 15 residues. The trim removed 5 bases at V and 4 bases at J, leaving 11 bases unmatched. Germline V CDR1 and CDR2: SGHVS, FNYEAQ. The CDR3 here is CASSIHRGSNYEQYF. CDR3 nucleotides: TGTGCCAGCAGCATTCACAGGGGTAGCAATTACGAGCAGTACTTC.